This TCR beta chain was sequenced in a study of T-cell reconstitution after alpha-beta-depleted transplantation in children. Study results and caveats: Roughly two months post-transplant, alpha-beta T cells reportedly originated from several hundred graft clones that had expanded. A year had passed since transplant, and T-cell counts and diversity by then came mostly from newly produced T cells.

This clonotype was found many times. No antigen is known for it. The library targeted TCRbeta and was prepared with unique molecular identifiers. TCRdb re-derived calls from the PCR reads in MiXCR, one entry per CDR3 protein. The top ten hold around 4.5% of the sample, which has fewer than 1 million distinct CDR3 sequences, approximately 15% seen once. CDR3 length: 17 amino acids. The V segment lost 1 base and the J segment 1 base; nucleotides outside the gene matches: 6. CDR1 is SGHRS and CDR2 is YFSETQ in the germline V gene. The chain employs TRBV5-1 and TRBJ2-3; 10 bases are a match to TRBD2. The sample was PBMCs, mostly from graft donor cells, taken 360 days after TCRalphabeta/CD19-depleted stem cell transplant. This TCR derives from a male patient younger than 18 who had a stem cell transplant for acute lymphoblastic leukemia, so the T cells may come from the graft donor. The CDR3 here is CASSLSRLAGGTDTQYF. CDR3 sequence (DNA): TGCGCCAGCAGCTTGTCTCGTCTAGCGGGAGGCACAGATACGCAGTATTTT. Filled out from reference TRBV5-1 and TRBJ2-3, the complete variable domain reads KAGVTQTPRYLIKTRGQQVTLSCSPISGHRSVSWYQQTPGQGLQFLFEYFSETQRNKGNFPGRFSGRQFSNSRSEMNVSTLELGDSALYLCASSLSRLAGGTDTQYFGPGTRLTVL.